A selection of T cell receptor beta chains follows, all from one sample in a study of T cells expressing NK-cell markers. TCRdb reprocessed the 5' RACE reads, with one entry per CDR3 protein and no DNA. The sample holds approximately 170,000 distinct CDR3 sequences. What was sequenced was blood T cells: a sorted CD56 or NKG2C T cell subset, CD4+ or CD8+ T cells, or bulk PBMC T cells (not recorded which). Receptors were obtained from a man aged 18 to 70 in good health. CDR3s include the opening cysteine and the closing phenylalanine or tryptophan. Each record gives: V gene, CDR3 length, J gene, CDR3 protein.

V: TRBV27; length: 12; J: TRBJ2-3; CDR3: CASSSPGRTQYF
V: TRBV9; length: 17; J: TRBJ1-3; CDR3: CASSTPGTGLAGNTIYF
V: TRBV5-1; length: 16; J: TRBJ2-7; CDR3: CASSPPDGTPLYEQYF
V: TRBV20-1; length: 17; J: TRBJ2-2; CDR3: CSARDLISGGDTGELFF
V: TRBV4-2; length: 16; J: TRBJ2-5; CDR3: CASSQDFGGAGETQYF
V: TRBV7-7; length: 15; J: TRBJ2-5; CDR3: CASSARQGSLETQYF
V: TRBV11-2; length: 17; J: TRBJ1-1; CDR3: CASSAGTGRRKDTEAFF
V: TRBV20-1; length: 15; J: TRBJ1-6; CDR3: CSAVQRDRESSPLHF
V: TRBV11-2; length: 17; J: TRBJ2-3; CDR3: CASSLNAGQGRTDTQYF
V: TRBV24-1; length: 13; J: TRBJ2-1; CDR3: CATKAGRNNEQFF
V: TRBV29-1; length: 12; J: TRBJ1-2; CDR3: CSVQQLLYGYTF
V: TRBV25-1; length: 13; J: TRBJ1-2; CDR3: CASSEQARYGYTF
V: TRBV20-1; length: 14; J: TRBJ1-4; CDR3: CSARERKSDEKLFF
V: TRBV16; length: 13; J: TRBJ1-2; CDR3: CASSQSERDGYTF
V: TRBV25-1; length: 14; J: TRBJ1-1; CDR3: CASSPTGVFTEAFF
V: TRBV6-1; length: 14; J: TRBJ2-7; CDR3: CASSSRDSTYEQYF
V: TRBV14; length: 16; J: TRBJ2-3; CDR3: CASSQDLLHSTDTQYF
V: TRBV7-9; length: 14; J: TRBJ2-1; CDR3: CASRPGGGNNEQFF
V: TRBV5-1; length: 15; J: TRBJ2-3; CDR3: CASSLGQGRTDTQYF
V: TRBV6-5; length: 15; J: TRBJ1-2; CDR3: CASSYSETGRVGYTF
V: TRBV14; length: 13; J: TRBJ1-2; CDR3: CATSARGGYGYTF
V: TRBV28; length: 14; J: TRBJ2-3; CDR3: CASSFVAGTDTQYF
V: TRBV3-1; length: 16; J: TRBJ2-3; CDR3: CASSQDPAGGTDTQYF
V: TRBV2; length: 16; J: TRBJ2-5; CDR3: CASSEGSGGYLETQYF
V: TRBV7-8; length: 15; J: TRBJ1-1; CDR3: CASSLVSGRNTEAFF
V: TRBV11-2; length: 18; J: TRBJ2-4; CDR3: CASSSGLAGGLAKNIQYF
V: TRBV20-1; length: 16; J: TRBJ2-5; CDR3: CSARDSLAGTSETQYF
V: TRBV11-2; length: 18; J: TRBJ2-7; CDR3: CASSSTPRTSGGSYEQYF
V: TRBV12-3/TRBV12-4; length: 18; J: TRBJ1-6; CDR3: CASSFRGAGSSYNSPLHF
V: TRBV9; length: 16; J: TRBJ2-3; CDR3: CASSVEPGSRTDTQYF
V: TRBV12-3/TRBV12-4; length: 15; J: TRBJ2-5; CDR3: CASSLAPGTRETQYF
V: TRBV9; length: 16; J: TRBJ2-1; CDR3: CASSGIQGAPYNEQFF